This TCR beta chain originates from a study of T cell responses to AZD1222 COVID-19 vaccine. Broader study findings: Researchers report vaccine-associated CD4 TCRs spanning spike, with dominance at 160-218 and 743-854.

On this clone: Its antigen is currently unknown.

Germline-derived CDR1 and CDR2 are MNHNS and SASEGT. V gave up 4 bases and J gave up 6 bases; unmatched junction bases: 11. The CDR3 totals 16 residues. Only in-frame clones appear in the TCRdb table, and some are missing; sequencing was by immunoSEQ multiplex PCR. Seen here are tens of thousands of clones, approximately 78% observed once, and the top ten hold 5.8%. The sequence was obtained from an adult in good health. This chain connects TRBV6-1 to TRBJ2-3, with 9 bases matching TRBD2. Here the sequenced sample was peripheral blood, taken on day 0 of AZD1222 vaccination. The CDR3: CASSVGREGPRDTQYF. CDR3 nucleotide sequence: TGTGCCAGCAGTGTGGGGCGGGAGGGCCCTCGTGATACGCAGTATTTT.